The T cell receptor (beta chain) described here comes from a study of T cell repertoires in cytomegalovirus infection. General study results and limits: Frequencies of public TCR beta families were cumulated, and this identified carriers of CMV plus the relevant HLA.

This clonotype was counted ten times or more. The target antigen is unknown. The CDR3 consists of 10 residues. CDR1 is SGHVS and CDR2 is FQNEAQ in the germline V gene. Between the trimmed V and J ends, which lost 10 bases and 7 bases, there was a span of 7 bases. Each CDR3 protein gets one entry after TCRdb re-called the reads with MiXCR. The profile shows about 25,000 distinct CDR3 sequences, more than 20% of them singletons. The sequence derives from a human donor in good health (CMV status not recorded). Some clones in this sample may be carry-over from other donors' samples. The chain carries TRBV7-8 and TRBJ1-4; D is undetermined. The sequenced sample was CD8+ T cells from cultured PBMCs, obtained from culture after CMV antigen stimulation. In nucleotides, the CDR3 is TGTGCCACCGGGGTTGAAAAACTGTTTTTT. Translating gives CATGVEKLFF.